This record looks at one T cell receptor (beta chain) sequence and its context. Assay used: immunoSEQ multiplex PCR; TCRdb lists only in-frame clones, some missing. The table shows around 99,000 clones, with 90% occurring only once. The data were taken from a study of control samples from healthy donors and cancer patients. The CDR3 extends over 16 amino acids. The receptor was derived from a human donor in good health. The donor label of this sample is uncertain. Sequencing was performed on blood. The chain couples TRBV21-1 to TRBJ2-4; the D call of TRBD1 is as the table states it, not checked on the DNA. TRBV21-1 is given as a pseudogene. In DNA, the CDR3 is TGTGCCAGCAGCACAGGCTCACAGTGGATATCCAACATTCAGTACTTC. Translating it yields CASSTGSQWISNIQYF.